This T cell receptor beta chain was sequenced in a study of patients and donors after allogeneic stem cell transplantation (TCRdb year 2020). As regards this clonotype: Its antigen is currently not known. Mismatch with germline at one junction end may stem from a read error.

Library preparation employed RT-PCR. The reads were generated on a NextSeq 550. Through fastp at Q25 and MiXCR, TCRdb rebuilt clones from the public reads, retaining in-frame beta chains. A single entry per CDR3 protein holds the most common genes and DNA from its merged rows. The sample table contains approximately 220,000 distinct CDR3 sequences; only one count was recorded for about 38% of them. About 9.9% of the sample goes to the ten largest clones. Sequences SGHKS (CDR1) and YYEKEE (CDR2) are obtained from the germline V gene (reference sequence). The cysteine opens and the phenylalanine closes a CDR3 of 13 amino acids. The retained sequence is limited to the CDR3, 39 bases, with the frame set at the first base.

Rearrangement joined TRBV5-5 to TRBJ2-7, with 8 bases matching TRBD1. This sequence originates from a human donor who was either an allogeneic HSCT recipient or a stem cell or donor lymphocyte infusion donor (not recorded which). It is not recorded whose cells these are; they may come from a transplant donor. Input material: blood, either unsorted or a sorted T cell fraction (not recorded which). The CDR3 reads as follows: CASSLAGQGNVHF. Read as DNA, the sequence is TGTGCCAGCAGCTTGGCTGGACAGGGTAACGTGCACTTC.